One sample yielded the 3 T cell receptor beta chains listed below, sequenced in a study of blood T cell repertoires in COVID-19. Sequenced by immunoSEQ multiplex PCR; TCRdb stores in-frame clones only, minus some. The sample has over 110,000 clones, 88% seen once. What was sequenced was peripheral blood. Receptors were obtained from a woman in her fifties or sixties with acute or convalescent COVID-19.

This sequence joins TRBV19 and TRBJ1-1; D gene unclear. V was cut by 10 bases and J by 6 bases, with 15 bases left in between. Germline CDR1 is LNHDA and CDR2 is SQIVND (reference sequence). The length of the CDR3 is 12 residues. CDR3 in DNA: TGTGCCACAGGCATCCGGGGTGCTGAAGCTTTCTTT. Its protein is CATGIRGAEAFF.

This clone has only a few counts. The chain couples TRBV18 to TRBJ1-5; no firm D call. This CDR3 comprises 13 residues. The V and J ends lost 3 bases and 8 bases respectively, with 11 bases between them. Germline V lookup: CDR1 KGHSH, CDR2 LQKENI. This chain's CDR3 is CASSPNRGEPQHF. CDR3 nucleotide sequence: TGTGCCAGCTCACCTAACCGCGGGGAGCCCCAGCATTTT.

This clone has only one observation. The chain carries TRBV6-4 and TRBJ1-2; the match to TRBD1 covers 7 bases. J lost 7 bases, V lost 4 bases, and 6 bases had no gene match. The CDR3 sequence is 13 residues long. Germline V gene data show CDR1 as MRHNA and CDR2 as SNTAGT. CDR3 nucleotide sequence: TGTGCCAGCAGTGCCGAGACAGGGAGTGGCTACACCTTC. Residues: CASSAETGSGYTF.